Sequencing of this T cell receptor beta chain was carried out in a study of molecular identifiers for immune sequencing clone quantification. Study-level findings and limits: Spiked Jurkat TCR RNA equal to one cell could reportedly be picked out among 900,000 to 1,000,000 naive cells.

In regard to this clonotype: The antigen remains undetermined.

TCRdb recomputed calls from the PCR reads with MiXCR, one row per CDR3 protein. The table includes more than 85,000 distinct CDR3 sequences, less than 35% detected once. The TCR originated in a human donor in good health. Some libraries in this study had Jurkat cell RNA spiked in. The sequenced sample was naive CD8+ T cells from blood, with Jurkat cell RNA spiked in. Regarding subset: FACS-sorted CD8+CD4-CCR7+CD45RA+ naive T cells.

The CDR3 here is CASSSQLAKNIQYF. The CDR3 bases are TGTGCCAGCAGTTCACAACTAGCCAAAAACATTCAGTACTTC. The chain combines TRBV27 with TRBJ2-4; D gene unclear. With 4 bases removed from V and 0 bases from J, the gap between germline ends came to 7 bases. Germline V CDR1 and CDR2: MNHEY, SMNVEV (reference sequence). This CDR3 is built from 14 residues.